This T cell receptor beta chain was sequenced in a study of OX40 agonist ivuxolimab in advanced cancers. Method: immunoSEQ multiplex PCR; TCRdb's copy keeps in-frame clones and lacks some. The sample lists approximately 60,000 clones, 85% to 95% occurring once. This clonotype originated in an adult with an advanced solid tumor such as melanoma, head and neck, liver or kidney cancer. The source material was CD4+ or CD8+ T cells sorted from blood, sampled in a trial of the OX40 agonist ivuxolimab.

The CDR3 region is CASSKTGGGEAFF. The DNA of the CDR3 is TGTGCCAGCAGCAAGACAGGGGGCGGTGAAGCTTTCTTT. The chain employs TRBV7-6 and TRBJ1-1; 10 positions match TRBD1. The J segment lost 7 bases and the V segment lost 5 bases, leaving 4 bases of the junction unmatched. The germline V gene encodes CDR1 SGHVS and CDR2 FNYEAQ. The CDR3 spans 13 residues.